These 21 T cell receptor beta chains originate from one sample sequenced in a study of response to subunit inactivated influenza vaccine. Via MiXCR, TCRdb re-called the RT-PCR reads, giving one row per CDR3 protein. The table lists hundreds of thousands of distinct CDR3 sequences, around 13% of them singletons, with less than 7% in the top ten. The source was PBMCs from blood, collected 14 days before vaccination. The receptors originated from a man aged 50-60 years who received an inactivated influenza vaccine.

This chain connects TRBV20-1 to TRBJ2-4; D not resolved. Trimming cost V 1 base and J 0 bases, with 13 bases left between them. CDR3 length: 16 residues. Germline V gives CDR1 DFQATT, CDR2 SNEGSKA (reference sequence). The CDR3 spells CSARARFSLAKNIQYF. In DNA form, the CDR3 reads TGCAGTGCTAGAGCCAGGTTTTCATTAGCCAAAAACATTCAGTACTTC.

The chain carries TRBV5-1 and TRBJ2-5; TRBD2 matches at 7 bases. The germline V gene encodes CDR1 SGHRS and CDR2 YFSETQ. This CDR3 is 14 amino acids long. The V segment lost 1 base and the J segment 5 bases; nucleotides outside the gene matches: 5. The CDR3 bases are TGCGCCAGCAGCTTGAGCGGGGAGTTGGAGACCCAGTACTTC. The encoded protein is CASSLSGELETQYF. Filled out from reference TRBV5-1 and TRBJ2-5, the complete variable domain reads KAGVTQTPRYLIKTRGQQVTLSCSPISGHRSVSWYQQTPGQGLQFLFEYFSETQRNKGNFPGRFSGRQFSNSRSEMNVSTLELGDSALYLCASSLSGELETQYFGPGTRLLVL.

This clonotype was picked up many times. The genes are TRBV4-2 and TRBJ2-3; 10 positions match TRBD2. Trimming at V came to 1 base and at J to 1 base, leaving 2 bases not matched to a gene. Germline V gives CDR1 LGHNA, CDR2 YNFKEQ. This CDR3 spans 16 amino acids. CDR3 nucleotides: TGTGCCAGCAGCCAAGGCCTAGCGGGGGGCACAGATACGCAGTATTTT. Protein sequence: CASSQGLAGGTDTQYF.

The chain carries TRBV20-1 and TRBJ1-2; D call uncertain. The CDR3 runs to 14 residues. Germline V gene data show CDR1 as DFQATT and CDR2 as SNEGSKA (reference sequence). Trimming pared 3 bases from V and 0 bases from J, leaving 11 bases between. The DNA of the CDR3 is TGCAGTGCTAGTGGGCCAGGAGCTAACTATGGCTACACCTTC. Encoded protein: CSASGPGANYGYTF.

The gene calls are TRBV7-8 and TRBJ2-7, with TRBD1 as a possible D gene (6 bases). V lost 5 bases to trimming and J lost 9 bases, with 14 bases between them. This CDR3 contains 12 residues. Per the germline V gene, CDR1 is SGHVS and CDR2 is FQNEAQ. The CDR3 sequence: CASSSQVGGQYF. The CDR3 region has the DNA TGTGCCAGCAGCAGTCAAGTAGGGGGGCAGTACTTC.

As for this clonotype: Germline and junction disagree at one end, which may indicate a read error. The chain is built from TRBV11-2 and TRBJ2-4, with D perhaps matching TRBD1 (6 bases). The CDR3 is 14 residues long. CDR1 is SGHAT, CDR2 FQNNGV, per germline. CDR3 DNA: TGTGCCAGCAGCTTTGGCAGGGGTAGAGACATTCACTACTTC. This translates into CASSFGRGRDIHYF. The complete variable domain, with remaining parts taken from reference TRBV11-2 and TRBJ2-4, reads EAGVAQSPRYKIIEKRQSVAFWCNPISGHATLYWYQQILGQGPKLLIQFQNNGVVDDSQLPKDRFSAERLKGVDSTLKIQPAKLEDSAVYLCASSFGRGRDIHYFGAGTRLSVL.

Ten or more counts support this clonotype. The chain recombines TRBV7-2 with TRBJ1-5; TRBD1 is a possible D gene (5 bases). The V end was cut by 1 base, the J end by 10 bases, with 14 bases between. Germline lookup yields CDR1 SGHTA and CDR2 FQGNSA. The length of the CDR3 is 14 residues. This CDR3 is CASSLGQPREPQHF. The CDR3 region has the DNA TGTGCCAGCAGCTTAGGACAGCCCCGAGAACCCCAGCATTTT.

The rearrangement joins TRBV4-2 to TRBJ1-2; D not resolved. Germline values: CDR1 LGHNA, CDR2 YNFKEQ. The germline V and J ends were trimmed by 2 bases and 4 bases, with 8 bases remaining between them. The CDR3 covers 13 residues. The CDR3 nucleotides are TGTGCCAGCAGCCAAAGGAGCCGCTATGGCTACACCTTC. Translating gives CASSQRSRYGYTF.

This clonotype appeared many times. The V call is TRBV4-3, the J call TRBJ1-1; no clear D. V shed 3 bases and J shed 0 bases, with 8 bases lying between them. In germline, CDR1 is LGHNA, CDR2 YSLEER. There are 14 residues in the CDR3. In DNA, the CDR3 is TGCGCCAGCAGCCACAGTACCATGAACACTGAAGCTTTCTTT. Amino acid sequence: CASSHSTMNTEAFF.

V is TRBV7-2 and J is TRBJ1-2, with D possibly being TRBD1 (5 bases). This CDR3 is 14 amino acids long. V was cut by 5 bases and J by 0 bases, with 10 bases left in between. CDR1 is SGHTA, CDR2 FQGNSA, per germline. The CDR3 DNA reads as TGTGCCAGCAGCCAGGCAGGGCCTAACTATGGCTACACCTTC. Translated, it gives CASSQAGPNYGYTF.

This clonotype was seen more than once but under ten times. V is TRBV11-2 and J is TRBJ2-2; 12 nucleotides align to TRBD2. The CDR3 covers 18 residues. V dropped 4 bases and J dropped 7; count of bases not matched to a gene: 13. From germline, CDR1 is SGHAT and CDR2 FQNNGV. The CDR3 region has the DNA TGTGCCAGCAGCTCGCTGACTAGCGGGGGATATTACGTCGGGGAGCTGTTTTTT. This gives the protein CASSSLTSGGYYVGELFF.

This clonotype came up many times. CDR3 amino acids: CASGQDRVGDEQFF. CDR3 DNA sequence: TGTGCCAGCGGGCAGGACAGGGTTGGAGATGAGCAGTTCTTC. The rearrangement joins TRBV12-3 or TRBV12-4 to TRBJ2-1, with TRBD1 matching over 8 bases. The CDR3 is 14 residues long. Trimming cost V 8 bases and J 8 bases; bases outside gene matches: 11.

The J gene is TRBJ2-5, the V gene TRBV15; tentative D call: TRBD1 (6 bases). The CDR3 runs 14 residues. Germline CDR1 reads LNHNV; CDR2 reads YYDKDF (reference sequence). Trimming took off 4 bases at V and 4 bases at J, with 13 bases between the two ends. The CDR3 DNA follows: TGTGCCACCAGCACTACAGGGAGCAGAGAGACCCAGTACTTC. Translation: CATSTTGSRETQYF.

The chain recombines TRBV6-2 or TRBV6-3 with TRBJ2-7; 8 positions match TRBD1. V was pared by 6 bases and J by 4 bases, with 5 bases of the junction left unmatched. Looked up from germline, CDR1 is MNHEY and CDR2 is SVGEGT. The CDR3 runs 13 residues. Written as DNA, the CDR3 is TGTGCCAGCAGCCGACAGGGGTGGTACGAGCAGTACTTC. Amino acid sequence: CASSRQGWYEQYF.

This clonotype occurred many times. This chain connects TRBV29-1 to TRBJ2-7; tentative D call: TRBD2 (6 bases). The CDR3 is 13 residues long. The V gene's germline CDR1 is SQVTM and CDR2 ANQGSEA. Trimming pared 3 bases from V and 6 bases from J, leaving 15 bases between. In DNA form, the CDR3 reads TGCAGCGTTGATATGGGGGGTTTGGGCGAGCAGTACTTC. Its protein is CSVDMGGLGEQYF.

The chain uses TRBV7-2 and TRBJ2-1; D ambiguous. Looked up from germline, CDR1 is SGHTA and CDR2 is FQGNSA. Trimming removed 4 bases from V and 0 bases from J, with 10 bases in between. The CDR3 has 15 residues. CDR3 loop: CASSSTVVSYNEQFF. In DNA form, the CDR3 reads TGTGCCAGCAGCTCGACGGTGGTCTCCTACAATGAGCAGTTCTTC.

The CDR3 loop reads CASSVVSGYGEQYF. CDR3 bases: TGTGCCAGCAGCGTAGTCTCAGGGTACGGCGAGCAGTACTTC. V usage is TRBV9 and J usage is TRBJ2-7, with D possibly being TRBD1 (5 bases). V lost 0 bases to trimming and J lost 6 bases, with 13 bases between them. Germline lookup yields CDR1 SGDLS and CDR2 YYNGEE. The CDR3 is 14 amino acids.

Here the CDR3 DNA reads TGCGCCAGCAGCCAAGGGACTAGCGGGAGACTAGAGACCCAGTACTTC. It encodes CASSQGTSGRLETQYF. V usage is TRBV4-3 and J usage is TRBJ2-5; 13 positions match TRBD2. Germline V gene data show CDR1 as LGHNA and CDR2 as YSLEER. The V gene end was trimmed by 1 base and the J gene end by 4 bases; junction bases not matched to a gene: 3. This CDR3 has 16 residues.

This clonotype turned up a few times. The V and J genes are TRBV7-2 and TRBJ2-4; 7 bases are shared with TRBD2. Germline V gene data show CDR1 as SGHTA and CDR2 as FQGNSA. V trimming: 2 bases; J trimming: 0 bases; junction bases outside the gene matches: 4. This CDR3 region has 16 residues. CDR3 in amino acids: CASSLWIAGAKNIQYF. CDR3 nucleotide sequence: TGTGCCAGCAGCTTATGGATAGCGGGAGCCAAAAACATTCAGTACTTC. Based on the CDR3 plus reference TRBV7-2 and TRBJ2-4, the full variable domain is GAGVSQSPSNKVTEKGKDVELRCDPISGHTALYWYRQSLGQGLEFLIYFQGNSAPDKSGLPSDRFSAERTGGSVSTLTIQRTQQEDSAVYLCASSLWIAGAKNIQYFGAGTRLSVL.

This clonotype was seen at least ten times. The rearrangement uses TRBV29-1 and TRBJ2-1; 7 positions match TRBD1. Trimming took 1 base from V and 2 from J; bases not matched to a gene: 8. This CDR3 spans 16 amino acids. CDR1 SQVTM and CDR2 ANQGSEA come from the germline V gene. CDR3 in amino acids: CSVEVRGLAPYNEQFF. Here the CDR3 DNA reads TGCAGCGTTGAAGTGAGGGGGCTCGCCCCCTACAATGAGCAGTTCTTC.

This sequence joins TRBV6-5 and TRBJ1-2; the match to TRBD1 covers 7 bases. The V segment lost 6 bases and the J segment 4 bases; nucleotides outside the gene matches: 14. The V gene's germline CDR1 is MNHEY and CDR2 SVGAGI. The length of the CDR3 is 16 residues. CDR3 nucleotide sequence: TGTGCCAGCAGGTTGTCGAGGGGGCTCTTTGGCTATGGCTACACCTTC. Amino acids: CASRLSRGLFGYGYTF.